This T cell receptor beta chain was retrieved from a study of cytomegalovirus exposure and HLA in healthy donors. Whole-study results and caveats: In vitro data verified three CMV-associated chains as specific for CMV antigens. The finding came from a later analysis; first-cohort TCR clusters tended to co-occur in the roughly 120 validation repertoires. Many donors shared some public TCRs, even though most TCR sequences were rare. For cytomegalovirus status, the classifier reportedly gave diagnoses with high specificity and sensitivity.

TCRdb keeps only in-frame clones here, not all; method: immunoSEQ multiplex PCR. The table shows fewer than 250,000 clones, with around 78% occurring only once. Comments on this clone: No antigen is known for it.

This TCR derives from a woman in her late teens or twenties in good health and CMV-seronegative. Sequencing was carried out using PBMCs.

The DNA for the CDR3 is TGTGCCAGCAGTGCCAGGACAGGGGAGACCCAGTACTTC. This sequence encodes CASSARTGETQYF. V usage is TRBV25-1 and J usage is TRBJ2-5; 8 bases map to TRBD1. This CDR3 comprises 13 residues. The V and J ends lost 4 bases and 5 bases, in that order; junction bases with no gene match: 3. Germline CDR1 MGHDK, CDR2 SYGVNS.